This T cell receptor beta chain is from a study of blood T cell repertoires in COVID-19. In the study overall: Donors in the United States, Italy and Spain gave samples during acute or convalescent COVID-19. From T cells, B-cell-depleted T cells, or PBMCs came the material, which was cDNA or gDNA.

Germline V gene lookup returns CDR1 GTSNPN and CDR2 SVGIG (reference sequence). V was clipped by 5 bases and J by 2 bases, with 9 bases between them. The CDR3 contains 12 residues. Measured with immunoSEQ multiplex PCR; TCRdb has only the in-frame clones, and not every one. This sample has 100,000 or so clones; about four fifths occur once, and the top ten carry just under 2%. The chain is built from TRBV30 and TRBJ2-5; D is possibly TRBD2 (6 bases). The material sequenced was peripheral blood. The TCR was taken from a man between 65 and 79 years old with active or convalescent COVID-19. The CDR3: CAWGTVQETQYF. In nucleotides, the CDR3 is TGTGCCTGGGGGACTGTTCAAGAGACCCAGTACTTC.